This T cell receptor beta chain was sequenced in a study of blood T cells in healthy people across ages. V dropped 4 bases and J dropped 5 bases, with 20 bases sitting between them. Germline V gives CDR1 MGHRA, CDR2 YSYEKL. CDR3 size: 16 residues. The authors ran a second PCR of about 6 to 11 cycles using a sample-barcoded 5' primer and a J-beta primer mix. TCRdb re-called the 5' RACE reads through MiXCR, storing one row per CDR3 protein. This sample yields about 1.4 million distinct CDR3 sequences, of which roughly 60% are seen a single time; roughly 7% belongs to the top ten. This sequence was found in a man younger than 35 in good health. Sequenced sample: blood. This chain joins TRBV4-1 and TRBJ2-5; the D is unclear. The CDR3 nucleotides are TGCGCCAGCAGCCCAAGCATGGTTGGGGTCACCGAGACCCAGTACTTC. Its protein is CASSPSMVGVTETQYF.